What follows are 28 T cell receptor beta chains derived from one specimen sequenced in a study of blood T cell repertoires in COVID-19. The method was immunoSEQ multiplex PCR; TCRdb's version includes in-frame clones alone and lacks a portion of them. The sample yields fewer than 120,000 clones, around 76% seen once. Sequences were obtained from peripheral blood. Every receptor here comes from a woman older than 75 with acute or convalescent COVID-19.

This chain uses TRBV4-1 with TRBJ2-7, with TRBD1 as a possible D gene (5 bases). Germline CDR1 MGHRA, CDR2 YSYEKL. The CDR3 totals 11 residues. Trimming stripped 4 bases from V and 8 bases from J, with 9 bases between. The CDR3 here is CASSRGHQQYF. CDR3 in DNA: TGCGCCAGCAGCCGTGGACATCAGCAGTACTTC.

The CDR3 spells CASSAWTSGGAGEQFF. The CDR3 bases are TGTGCCAGCAGCGCCTGGACTAGCGGGGGGGCGGGTGAGCAGTTCTTC. The chain carries TRBV3-1 (or the pseudogene TRBV3-2) and TRBJ2-1, with 15 bases fitting TRBD2. Germline CDR1 is LGHDT and CDR2 is YNNKEL (reference sequence). CDR3 size: 16 residues. V shed 5 bases, J shed 9 bases, and the junction held 8 bases outside the gene matches.

The rearrangement joins TRBV6-5 to TRBJ2-7, with 13 positions matching TRBD2. CDR3 size: 13 residues. V lost 10 bases and J lost 3; bases outside the gene matches: 3. Germline V gene data show CDR1 as MNHEY and CDR2 as SVGAGI. The CDR3 nucleotides are TGTGCCACCTGGACTAGCGGGAGCTACGAGCAGTACTTC. Translated, it gives CATWTSGSYEQYF.

This clone appeared once. V gene TRBV28 combines with J gene TRBJ1-2, with D unresolved. Germline V gives CDR1 MDHEN, CDR2 SYDVKM. The CDR3 covers 13 residues. Trimming pared 7 bases from V and 2 bases from J, leaving 11 bases between. The DNA of the CDR3 is TGTGCCAGCACGTACGGGTCGAACTATGGCTACACCTTC. This translates into CASTYGSNYGYTF.

The rearrangement uses TRBV3-1 (or the pseudogene TRBV3-2) and TRBJ1-3; perhaps TRBD1 as D (5 bases). The length of the CDR3 is 17 residues. V lost 3 bases and J lost 0, with 15 bases in between. Germline V gene lookup returns CDR1 LGHDT and CDR2 YNNKEL (reference sequence). The CDR3 is CASSQDSGGASGNTIYF. The CDR3 DNA reads as TGTGCCAGCAGCCAGGACTCCGGGGGAGCCTCTGGAAACACCATATATTTT.

The chain recombines TRBV4-2 with TRBJ2-7, with TRBD2 identical over 9 bases. J lost 0 bases, V lost 3 bases, and 9 bases had no gene match. Per germline, CDR1 LGHNA and CDR2 YNFKEQ. There are 17 residues in the CDR3. The CDR3 region is CASSQREQREASYEQYF. As DNA, the CDR3 is TGTGCCAGCAGCCAGAGGGAACAGCGGGAGGCCTCCTACGAGCAGTACTTC.

The chain uses TRBV4-1 and TRBJ2-3, with 9 bases identical to TRBD1. Germline-derived CDR1 and CDR2 are MGHRA and YSYEKL. Losses at the gene ends were 6 bases for V and 6 bases for J; bases not matched to a gene: 7. The CDR3 is 14 residues long. CDR3 DNA sequence: TGCGCCAGCAGGCATGAAGGGACAGGGGATACGCAGTATTTT. Protein sequence: CASRHEGTGDTQYF.

The chain's CDR3 is CASRPSGSYEQYF. CDR3 nucleotide sequence: TGTGCCAGCAGACCTAGCGGGAGTTACGAGCAGTACTTC. This chain uses TRBV7-9 with TRBJ2-7; 10 bases are a match to TRBD2. The CDR3 extends over 13 amino acids. Germline loops: CDR1 SEHNR, CDR2 FQNEAQ (reference sequence). With 6 bases clipped from V and 4 bases from J, the junction kept 3 bases outside the gene matches.

The V gene is TRBV19, the J gene TRBJ2-1; D not resolved. CDR1 is LNHDA, CDR2 SQIVND, per germline (reference sequence). V lost 5 bases to trimming and J lost 10 bases, with 12 bases between them. This CDR3 is 12 amino acids long. Written as DNA, the CDR3 is TGTGCCAGTAGTTTCGGAGTCTGGGAGCAGTTCTTC. It specifies CASSFGVWEQFF.

This clone was picked up one time. The CDR3 reads CSASRDRSNQPQHF. The DNA for the CDR3 is TGCAGTGCTAGTAGGGACAGATCCAATCAGCCCCAGCATTTT. J is TRBJ1-5 and V is TRBV20-1; 7 nucleotides line up with TRBD1. J lost 3 bases, V lost 3 bases, and 5 bases had no gene match. CDR1 is DFQATT, CDR2 SNEGSKA, per germline (reference sequence). The CDR3 has 14 amino acids.

This chain links TRBV6-5 with TRBJ1-6; 7 positions match TRBD1. Germline values: CDR1 MNHEY, CDR2 SVGAGI. Trimming took 7 bases from V and 5 from J; bases not matched to a gene: 8. This CDR3 comprises 15 residues. The CDR3 DNA reads TGTGCCAGCACCGAGGGACAGACAAATAATTCACCCCTCCACTTT. It encodes CASTEGQTNNSPLHF.

This clone appeared a single time. This chain connects TRBV30 to TRBJ2-7, with 8 positions matching TRBD1. The J segment lost 7 bases and the V segment lost 2 bases, leaving 7 bases of the junction unmatched. Germline-derived CDR1 and CDR2 are GTSNPN and SVGIG (reference sequence). This CDR3 has 13 amino acids. The DNA for the CDR3 is TGTGCCTGGAGTCGCCTCGGACAGGGAGAGCAGTACTTC. Translated, it gives CAWSRLGQGEQYF.

V usage is TRBV14 and J usage is TRBJ2-7; TRBD1 matches 11 bases. From germline, CDR1 is SGHDN and CDR2 FVKESK. V gave up 2 bases and J gave up 2 bases; unmatched junction bases: 2. The CDR3 contains 15 residues. The CDR3 sequence: CASSQPGQGAYEQYF. Written as DNA, the CDR3 is TGTGCCAGCAGCCAACCGGGACAGGGGGCCTACGAGCAGTACTTC.

The chain is built from TRBV5-1 and TRBJ1-6; 7 bases agree with TRBD1. The CDR3 is made up of 15 amino acids. The V gene's germline CDR1 is SGHRS and CDR2 YFSETQ. V lost 2 bases to trimming and J lost 8 bases; unmatched junction nucleotides: 7. The CDR3 bases are TGCGCCAGCAGCTTAAGGCGGACAGGAGATTCACCCCTCCACTTT. The encoded protein is CASSLRRTGDSPLHF. Looking up the rest from reference TRBV5-1 and TRBJ1-6 gives the full variable domain: KAGVTQTPRYLIKTRGQQVTLSCSPISGHRSVSWYQQTPGQGLQFLFEYFSETQRNKGNFPGRFSGRQFSNSRSEMNVSTLELGDSALYLCASSLRRTGDSPLHFGNGTRLTVT.

This clone came up a few times. The chain recombines TRBV28 with TRBJ2-5, with 11 nucleotides matching TRBD2. Germline loops: CDR1 MDHEN, CDR2 SYDVKM. Trimming took 3 bases from V and 2 from J; bases not matched to a gene: 5. This CDR3 is 16 amino acids long. Here the CDR3 reads CASSFLAGGRQETQYF. As DNA, the CDR3 is TGTGCCAGCAGTTTTCTAGCGGGAGGACGGCAAGAGACCCAGTACTTC.

This clone was found once. The chain couples TRBV11-1 to TRBJ2-1, with 7 bases lining up with TRBD2. The CDR3 has 15 amino acids. The germline CDR1 and CDR2 sequences are SGHAT and FQDESV (reference sequence). With 4 bases clipped from V and 9 bases from J, the junction kept 12 bases outside the gene matches. CDR3 DNA: TGTGCCAGCAGCTCACCGGGACTAACTACGGTTGAGCAGTTCTTC. Translating gives CASSSPGLTTVEQFF.

The CDR3 DNA follows: TGTGCCACCAGGGGGACAGGCCAATATCAGCCCCAGCATTTT. This codes for CATRGTGQYQPQHF. The chain combines TRBV28 with TRBJ1-5; the match to TRBD1 covers 8 bases. This CDR3 contains 14 residues. With 10 bases clipped from V and 5 bases from J, the junction kept 10 bases outside the gene matches. The germline gives CDR1 MDHEN, CDR2 SYDVKM.

The genes are TRBV20-1 and TRBJ1-1, with D tentatively TRBD1 (5 bases). CDR3 length: 14 amino acids. Per the germline V gene, CDR1 is DFQATT and CDR2 is SNEGSKA (reference sequence). V was clipped by 3 bases and J by 5 bases, with 16 bases between them. CDR3 residues: CSASSAQGGTEAFF. The CDR3 DNA sequence: TGCAGTGCTAGTTCCGCGCAGGGAGGGACTGAAGCTTTCTTT.

The genes are TRBV28 and TRBJ2-3; D remains ambiguous. V lost 1 base and J lost 0, with 17 bases in between. Germline V gene lookup returns CDR1 MDHEN and CDR2 SYDVKM. This CDR3 has 18 amino acids. The CDR3 here is CASSLLSAWLDSTDTQYF. CDR3 in DNA: TGTGCCAGCAGTTTATTATCCGCCTGGCTAGATAGCACAGATACGCAGTATTTT.

The genes are TRBV10-2 and TRBJ1-4, with 9 bases aligning to TRBD1. The CDR3 extends over 15 amino acids. Germline loops: CDR1 WSHSY, CDR2 SAAADI. Trimming took 7 bases from V and 4 from J; bases not matched to a gene: 7. As DNA, the CDR3 is TGCGCCAGCAAGGGACAGGGTAGTTTTAATGAAAAACTGTTTTTT. Protein: CASKGQGSFNEKLFF.

V and J are TRBV19 and TRBJ2-7; TRBD1 agrees at 11 bases. In germline, CDR1 is LNHDA, CDR2 SQIVND (reference sequence). This CDR3 comprises 16 residues. J was trimmed by 0 bases and V by 6 bases; bases with no gene match: 7. CDR3 in amino acids: CASRNSGTGGSYEQYF. CDR3 DNA: TGTGCCAGTAGGAACTCCGGGACAGGGGGCTCCTACGAGCAGTACTTC.

This clone came up a few times. The chain carries TRBV4-1 and TRBJ1-4; the match to TRBD1 covers 9 bases. This CDR3 contains 15 residues. After removal of 1 base from V and 4 bases from J, the junction contained 1 base not matched to a gene. Per the germline V gene, CDR1 is MGHRA and CDR2 is YSYEKL. The CDR3 spells CASSQGDRDNEKLFF. The CDR3 DNA sequence: TGCGCCAGCAGCCAAGGGGACAGGGATAATGAAAAACTGTTTTTT.

This sequence joins TRBV3-1 (or the pseudogene TRBV3-2) and TRBJ2-4; TRBD1 matches at 11 bases. CDR3 length: 13 amino acids. Germline assignment: CDR1 LGHDT and CDR2 YNNKEL (reference sequence). J gave up 6 bases and V 8 bases, and 3 bases lay outside the gene matches. The CDR3 here is CASAGQGGNIQYF. In DNA, the CDR3 is TGTGCCAGCGCGGGACAGGGGGGAAACATTCAGTACTTC.

The V call is TRBV21-1, the J call TRBJ1-4; TRBD1 was called by the table and not checked on the DNA. TRBV21-1 is recorded as a pseudogene. There are 15 residues in the CDR3. CDR3 nucleotide sequence: TGTGCCAGCAGCAAAGGGGACAGGGGTAATGAAAAACTGTTTTTT. Protein product: CASSKGDRGNEKLFF.

The chain employs TRBV7-6 and TRBJ2-1; 8 bases are shared with TRBD1. After removal of 5 bases from V and 5 bases from J, the junction contained 5 bases not matched to a gene. The CDR3 covers 14 residues. Germline V gene lookup returns CDR1 SGHVS and CDR2 FNYEAQ. The DNA of the CDR3 is TGTGCCAGCAGCCCGACAGGGGACCACAATGAGCAGTTCTTC. This sequence encodes CASSPTGDHNEQFF.

The DNA of the CDR3 is TGTGCCTGGAGCACCCTTTCTCGTGGGGGGGCCGTAGATACGCAGTATTTT. Translating it yields CAWSTLSRGGAVDTQYF. J is TRBJ2-3 and V is TRBV30; tentative D call: TRBD2 (7 bases). The CDR3 runs 17 residues. Per the germline V gene, CDR1 is GTSNPN and CDR2 is SVGIG (reference sequence). Trimming cost V 3 bases and J 5 bases, with 24 bases left between them.

The V call is TRBV12-3 or TRBV12-4, the J call TRBJ1-1; perhaps TRBD1 as D (6 bases). Trimming pared 7 bases from V and 3 bases from J, leaving 9 bases between. The CDR3 totals 12 residues. CDR3 residues: CASKRQDTEAFF. In nucleotides, the CDR3 is TGTGCCAGCAAGCGACAGGACACTGAAGCTTTCTTT.

The V gene is TRBV5-4, the J gene TRBJ1-3, with 7 bases fitting TRBD1. Germline V lookup: CDR1 SGHNT, CDR2 YYREEE (reference sequence). CDR3 length: 17 amino acids. After removal of 4 bases from V and 0 bases from J, the junction contained 10 bases not matched to a gene. The CDR3 region is CASSLANRGSSGNTIYF. The CDR3 DNA sequence: TGTGCCAGCAGCCTGGCGAACAGGGGTAGCTCTGGAAACACCATATATTTT.